The TCR beta chain under discussion was sequenced for a study of T cell repertoires in ileal Crohn's disease. Study results and limitations: Active smokers at surgery had more clonal expansions than non-smokers.

Repertoires were generated with immunoSEQ multiplex PCR, while TCRdb's copy carries only in-frame clones and drops some. The sample yields about 3,000 clones, around 79% seen once. There are 12 residues in the CDR3. V gave up 9 bases and J gave up 9 bases, with 15 bases separating them. The germline V gene has CDR1 LNHDA and CDR2 SQIVND (reference sequence). Time point meaning: proximal margin of the surgical specimen (macroscopically non-inflamed). With respect to this clone: Its antigen is still unknown.

The rearrangement joins TRBV19 to TRBJ2-1; D is possibly TRBD1 (6 bases). The sequence was obtained from an adult with Crohn's disease. Input material: ileal tissue. CDR3 nucleotides: TGTGCCAGCGGACAGAGGAGTGCTGAGCAGTTCTTC. Translation gives CASGQRSAEQFF.